Shown below are 22 T cell receptor beta chains from a single sample sequenced in a study of T cell changes during pregnancy in multiple sclerosis. Clones were sequenced by immunoSEQ multiplex PCR, and TCRdb holds only the in-frame ones, with some missing. The sample lists roughly 47,000 clones; 80% to 90% were seen once. This specimen was CD8+ T cells from peripheral blood mononuclear cells, taken in the second trimester of pregnancy. Source of these receptors: a female donor with multiple sclerosis, enrolled in a pregnancy study.

The chain couples TRBV25-1 to TRBJ1-2; 9 nucleotides agree with TRBD1. The V gene's germline CDR1 is MGHDK and CDR2 SYGVNS. J lost 7 bases, V lost 8 bases, and 8 bases had no gene match. This CDR3 contains 13 residues. The CDR3 spells CASRGQGEGGYTF. CDR3 in DNA: TGTGCCAGCCGGGGACAGGGAGAGGGTGGCTACACCTTC.

This CDR3 is CASSESFVLGYAGGYTF. The CDR3 DNA follows: TGTGCCAGCAGTGAATCTTTCGTCCTCGGGTATGCGGGAGGCTACACCTTC. This chain links TRBV6-1 with TRBJ1-2; D gene uncertain. This CDR3 is built from 17 residues. Looked up from germline, CDR1 is MNHNS and CDR2 is SASEGT. V was shortened by 2 bases and J by 8 bases, with 24 bases between the two germline ends.

This clone was recorded once. The chain has TRBV27 and TRBJ2-5; 9 bases line up with TRBD2. Germline CDR1 and CDR2: MNHEY and SMNVEV (reference sequence). The trim removed 8 bases at V and 5 bases at J, leaving 9 bases unmatched. The CDR3 runs 14 residues. This chain's CDR3 is CASGRGGGAETQYF. CDR3 sequence (DNA): TGTGCCAGCGGTCGCGGCGGGGGGGCCGAGACCCAGTACTTC.

The chain has TRBV7-9 and TRBJ1-2; D is unresolved. The germline CDR1 and CDR2 sequences are SEHNR and FQNEAQ (reference sequence). Between the trimmed V and J ends, which lost 2 bases and 3 bases, there was a span of 4 bases. The CDR3 spans 12 residues. CDR3 region: CASSLTDYGYTF. DNA for the CDR3: TGTGCCAGCAGCTTAACAGACTATGGCTACACCTTC.

V usage is TRBV2 and J usage is TRBJ1-6; perhaps TRBD1 as D (6 bases). The CDR3 runs to 16 residues. Trimming pared 1 base from V and 4 bases from J, leaving 11 bases between. From germline, CDR1 is SNHLY and CDR2 FYNNEI. Here the CDR3 reads CASSEGTETYNSPLHF. CDR3 coding DNA: TGTGCCAGCAGTGAAGGGACAGAGACGTATAATTCACCCCTCCACTTT.

This sequence joins TRBV6-5 and TRBJ2-3; weak D call: TRBD2 (6 bases). The germline V gene has CDR1 MNHEY and CDR2 SVGAGI. The V and J ends lost 9 bases and 0 bases respectively, with 16 bases between them. The CDR3 runs to 15 residues. CDR3 protein: CARSLIAGSTDTQYF. CDR3 nucleotides: TGTGCCAGGAGCCTCATCGCGGGGAGCACAGATACGCAGTATTTT.

This chain joins TRBV15 and TRBJ2-7; the D gene is possibly TRBD1 (5 bases). The CDR3 runs to 15 residues. CDR1 is LNHNV, CDR2 YYDKDF, per germline (reference sequence). V was clipped by 0 bases and J by 1 base, with 10 bases between them. The CDR3 nucleotides are TGTGCCACCAGCAGAGAGTCAGGGATTTCCTACGAGCAGTACTTC. The encoded protein is CATSRESGISYEQYF.

This clone was observed a single time. The V gene is TRBV7-9, the J gene TRBJ1-5; D might be TRBD1 (5 bases). Germline lookup yields CDR1 SEHNR and CDR2 FQNEAQ (reference sequence). The CDR3 covers 14 residues. The V end was cut by 1 base, the J end by 6 bases, with 10 bases between. This chain's CDR3 is CASSLVERGQPQHF. CDR3 DNA: TGTGCCAGCAGCTTAGTTGAAAGGGGTCAGCCCCAGCATTTT.

This clone is a singleton in its sample. The chain uses TRBV9 and TRBJ1-5; D is ambiguous. The CDR3 loop spans 13 amino acids. Looked up from germline, CDR1 is SGDLS and CDR2 is YYNGEE. V was pared by 4 bases and J by 7 bases, with 12 bases between. CDR3 in amino acids: CASSPGSQQPQHF. DNA of the CDR3: TGTGCCAGCAGCCCGGGTTCCCAGCAGCCCCAGCATTTT.

This chain connects TRBV18 to TRBJ1-1, with D maybe TRBD1 (6 bases). V was clipped by 3 bases and J by 1 base, with 9 bases between them. CDR3 length: 14 amino acids. CDR1 is KGHSH and CDR2 is LQKENI in the germline V gene. The CDR3 DNA reads TGTGCCAGCTCACCGCAGGGACAGAACACTGAAGCTTTCTTT. This codes for CASSPQGQNTEAFF.

The rearrangement uses TRBV18 and TRBJ2-5; 10 bases align to TRBD2. Trimming removed 1 base from V and 4 bases from J; junction bases left unmatched: 6. The CDR3 runs 16 residues. Germline CDR1 is KGHSH and CDR2 is LQKENI. CDR3 sequence (DNA): TGTGCCAGCTCACCACTGAGCGGGGGGGTAGGAGAGACCCAGTACTTC. Its protein product is CASSPLSGGVGETQYF.

The chain is built from TRBV28 and TRBJ2-7; 10 nucleotides align to TRBD2. Germline V gene lookup returns CDR1 MDHEN and CDR2 SYDVKM. The length of the CDR3 is 19 residues. V gave up 3 bases and J gave up 1 base; unmatched junction bases: 15. The CDR3 region has the DNA TGTGCCAGCAGTTTCCCCCACTACCCGGAACTAGCGGGGTCCTACGAGCAGTACTTC. Encoded protein: CASSFPHYPELAGSYEQYF. The full variable domain, in which reference TRBV28 and TRBJ2-7 provide the parts outside the CDR3, is DVKVTQSSRYLVKRTGEKVFLECVQDMDHENMFWYRQDPGLGLRLIYFSYDVKMKEKGDIPEGYSVSREKKERFSLILESASTNQTSMYLCASSFPHYPELAGSYEQYFGPGTRLTVT.

The chain employs TRBV4-2 and TRBJ1-3; tentative D call: TRBD1 (6 bases). The V and J ends lost 1 base and 0 bases respectively, with 7 bases between them. Germline CDR1 reads LGHNA; CDR2 reads YNFKEQ. CDR3 length: 15 amino acids. The CDR3 sequence is CASSQGTDSGNTIYF. CDR3 DNA: TGTGCCAGCAGCCAAGGGACAGACTCTGGAAACACCATATATTTT.

The J gene is TRBJ2-1, the V gene TRBV7-6, with 8 nucleotides matching TRBD2. CDR1 is SGHVS and CDR2 is FNYEAQ in the germline V gene. CDR3 length: 17 residues. The trim removed 0 bases at V and 4 bases at J, leaving 8 bases unmatched. The CDR3 coding sequence is TGTGCCAGCAGCTTAGCGCACGGGGGGGGGCCTTACAATGAGCAGTTCTTC. This encodes CASSLAHGGGPYNEQFF.

The gene calls are TRBV7-2 and TRBJ1-2, with D perhaps matching TRBD1 (6 bases). The CDR3 sequence is 13 residues long. CDR1 and CDR2 from the germline V gene are SGHTA and FQGNSA. Trimming removed 4 bases at V and 8 bases at J, with 14 bases between. CDR3 DNA sequence: TGTGCCAGCAGCTCGACAGGCTTTCAGGGCTACACCTTC. This encodes CASSSTGFQGYTF.

V and J are TRBV14 and TRBJ2-1; D perhaps matches TRBD2 (6 bases). Per the germline V gene, CDR1 is SGHDN and CDR2 is FVKESK. V was cut by 1 base and J by 8 bases, with 15 bases left in between. This CDR3 has 15 amino acids. CDR3 amino acids: CASSQAAGQRDEQFF. The CDR3 coding sequence is TGTGCCAGCAGCCAAGCGGCAGGCCAGCGGGATGAGCAGTTCTTC.

This rearrangement joins TRBV29-1 to TRBJ2-7, with 7 bases aligning to TRBD1. The CDR3 contains 14 residues. The germline V gene encodes CDR1 SQVTM and CDR2 ANQGSEA. Trimming removed 0 bases from V and 7 bases from J; junction bases left unmatched: 9. Written as DNA, the CDR3 is TGCAGCGTTGAAGAACCGACAGGGACCAGGGAGCAGTACTTC. Protein product: CSVEEPTGTREQYF.

This sequence joins TRBV7-8 and TRBJ2-7; tentative D call: TRBD2 (6 bases). The CDR3 has 16 amino acids. CDR1 is SGHVS, CDR2 FQNEAQ, per germline. Trimming left V 5 bases short and J 3 bases short, with 20 bases between. The CDR3 reads CASSPGDRAGNYEQYF. DNA for the CDR3: TGTGCCAGCAGCCCCGGGGACCGGGCGGGGAACTACGAGCAGTACTTC.

This chain uses TRBV9 with TRBJ1-6; TRBD1 aligns across 7 bases. Germline loops: CDR1 SGDLS, CDR2 YYNGEE. The V segment lost 4 bases and the J segment 9 bases; nucleotides outside the gene matches: 7. The CDR3 runs to 14 residues. DNA of the CDR3: TGTGCCAGCAGCCCCTCAGACAGGGTTTCACCCCTCCACTTT. It yields the protein CASSPSDRVSPLHF.

The J gene is TRBJ2-7, the V gene TRBV9, with 7 bases aligning to TRBD2. V lost 2 bases to trimming and J lost 6 bases; unmatched junction nucleotides: 8. This CDR3 comprises 14 residues. Germline CDR1 reads SGDLS; CDR2 reads YYNGEE. In DNA form, the CDR3 reads TGTGCCAGCAGCGTGGCTGGGGGGGGAGGCGAGCAGTACTTC. Encoded protein: CASSVAGGGGEQYF.

The chain carries TRBV29-1 and TRBJ2-1; 7 bases are shared with TRBD2. V lost 6 bases to trimming and J lost 2 bases; unmatched junction nucleotides: 10. The CDR3 is 15 residues long. Per germline, CDR1 SQVTM and CDR2 ANQGSEA. CDR3 residues: CSVPAPSGPYNEQFF. In DNA form, the CDR3 reads TGCAGCGTCCCGGCCCCTAGCGGACCCTACAATGAGCAGTTCTTC.

The chain has TRBV11-2 and TRBJ1-1; D not resolved. Germline V gene data show CDR1 as SGHAT and CDR2 as FQNNGV. The V and J ends lost 6 bases and 4 bases respectively, with 9 bases between them. This CDR3 comprises 12 residues. The CDR3 reads CASRVGGTEAFF. The CDR3 bases are TGTGCCAGCAGGGTCGGTGGCACTGAAGCTTTCTTT.